Detailed here is one TCR beta chain. Its matching antigen is unknown. The data were taken from a study of T cells after yellow fever vaccination. Study-level results: Most clones from primary vaccination resurfaced after the booster (around 95% CD4, 88% CD8).

The CDR3 runs 16 residues. Trimming removed 5 bases at V and 3 bases at J, with 17 bases between. Template switching by 5'RACE produced TCR cDNA, adding a universal primer site and UMIs. TCRdb re-called the 5' RACE reads with MiXCR, one entry per CDR3 protein. The sample carries about 170,000 distinct CDR3 sequences, about 10% recorded once. The chain has TRBV12-3 or TRBV12-4 and TRBJ1-5; no clear D. This receptor was taken from a man between 18 and 29 years old who received the YFV17D yellow fever vaccine. Sequences were derived from CD8+ T cells sorted from PBMCs, sampled 15 days after the yellow fever booster vaccination. The CDR3, as DNA: TGTGCCAGCAGTGGAGGACCCCACTCCTTCAATCAGCCCCAGCATTTT. It yields the protein CASSGGPHSFNQPQHF.